The T cell receptor beta chain described here comes from a study of shared clonotypes between healthy human individuals. The germline CDR1 and CDR2 sequences are MNHEY and SVGAGI. The CDR3 contains 15 residues. The J segment lost 2 bases and the V segment lost 4 bases, leaving 5 bases of the junction unmatched. Turning to this clone: Its antigen is unidentified.

Study-wide findings and caveats: Naive subsets generally exceeded memory subsets in estimated richness. With a few donors compared, about 5% of naive CD4 clonotypes were shared. The researchers took only blood, and tissue repertoires probably look different. The study's rarefaction showed incomplete sorted-subset sequencing despite large depth.

Terminally differentiated effector memory CD45RA+ cells were excluded from the naive CD8 cells, which were CD45RO-negative and positively selected for CCR7. Clones were sequenced by immunoSEQ multiplex PCR, and TCRdb holds only the in-frame ones, with some missing. The sample has around 700,000 clones, about 92% seen once. This clonotype was obtained from a man aged 25 to 45 in good health. Sequenced input: naive CD8+ T cells sorted from blood. The chain recombines TRBV6-5 with TRBJ1-2; 9 positions agree with TRBD1. In nucleotides, the CDR3 is TGTGCCAGCAGTTCCCCAGGGACAGGGAACTATGGCTACACCTTC. This encodes CASSSPGTGNYGYTF.